Following are 6 T cell receptor beta chains from one sample sequenced in a study. TCRdb ran MiXCR on the 5' RACE reads and lists one entry per CDR3 protein. The specimen's table records some 84 distinct CDR3 sequences. Input material: tumor-infiltrating memory CD4+ T cells sorted from the breast tumor. Subset: memory CD4+ T cells, CD4+CD45RO+CD25-. These receptors all stem from a female donor with breast cancer.

A remark on this clonotype: This beta chain represents an off-target read in a library built for alpha chains; its size is of limited meaning. The V call is TRBV12-3 or TRBV12-4, the J call TRBJ1-2, with a tentative D call TRBD1 (6 bases). The CDR3 covers 14 residues. Trimming pared 5 bases from V and 4 bases from J, leaving 14 bases between. DNA for the CDR3: TGTGCCAGCAGTCTCCGGGGGCCTGGCTATGGCTACACCTTC. This encodes CASSLRGPGYGYTF.

This clonotype appeared once. Because this beta chain is a stray read in a library intended to capture alpha chains, its abundance should not be given much weight. J is TRBJ2-3 and V is TRBV11-2, with 7 nucleotides matching TRBD2. The germline gives CDR1 SGHAT, CDR2 FQNNGV. Trimming at V came to 1 base and at J to 8 bases, leaving 15 bases not matched to a gene. There are 17 residues in the CDR3. The CDR3 nucleotides are TGTGCCAGCAGCTTAGTTTACTCTGCGGGAGAGCTTGGTACGCAGTATTTT. It codes for CASSLVYSAGELGTQYF.

With regard to this clonotype: Being off target in a library aimed at alpha chains, this beta chain has a size of little meaning. The V call is TRBV12-3 or TRBV12-4, the J call TRBJ1-2, with D unresolved. The CDR3 totals 15 residues. Trimming took 1 base from V and 3 from J, leaving 12 bases between them. CDR3 amino acids: CASSLGRVFYYGYTF. The CDR3 DNA reads TGTGCCAGCAGTTTAGGCCGGGTCTTCTACTATGGCTACACCTTC.

The count of this clonotype is one. The library was designed around alpha chains, so this beta chain is a stray read whose abundance carries little weight. The rearrangement links TRBV5-4 to TRBJ1-1; D is possibly TRBD1 (5 bases). The CDR3 is 14 residues long. From germline, CDR1 is SGHNT and CDR2 YYREEE (reference sequence). V gave up 5 bases and J gave up 0 bases, with 11 bases separating them. The DNA for the CDR3 is TGTGCCAGCAGACCGGACAAGATGAACACTGAAGCTTTCTTT. Amino acids: CASRPDKMNTEAFF. The variable domain in full, completed from reference TRBV5-4 and TRBJ1-1, reads ETGVTQSPTHLIKTRGQQVTLRCSSQSGHNTVSWYQQALGQGPQFIFQYYREEENGRGNFPPRFSGLQFPNYSSELNVNALELDDSALYLCASRPDKMNTEAFFGQGTRLTVV.

As regards this clonotype: Since it is a stray read in a library aimed at alpha chains, this beta chain has a size that is not meaningful. This rearrangement joins TRBV29-1 to TRBJ1-2; the match to TRBD1 covers 7 bases. The V gene's germline CDR1 is SQVTM and CDR2 ANQGSEA. There are 16 residues in the CDR3. The junction had 14 bases not matched to a gene; V was cut back by 3 bases and J by 4 bases. The CDR3, as DNA: TGCAGCGTTGACCTCATACTCGGACAGGAGCTCTATGGCTACACCTTC. Its protein is CSVDLILGQELYGYTF. The full variable domain, its missing parts supplied by reference TRBV29-1 and TRBJ1-2, is SAVISQKPSRDICQRGTSLTIQCQVDSQVTMMFWYRQQPGQSLTLIATANQGSEATYESGFVIDKFPISRPNLTFSTLTVSNMSPEDSSIYLCSVDLILGQELYGYTFGSGTRLTVV.

On this clonotype: This beta chain turned up in a library designed for alpha chains; as an off-target read, its abundance says little. The chain joins TRBV12-3 or TRBV12-4 to TRBJ1-2, with D possibly TRBD1 on 5 matching bases. Trimming shortened V by 5 bases and J by 2 bases, and 9 bases separated the two germline ends. This CDR3 has 13 amino acids. The DNA for the CDR3 is TGTGCCAGCAGTACAGGACGAAACTATGGCTACACCTTC. Translation gives CASSTGRNYGYTF.